These 23 T cell receptor beta chains came from one sample sequenced in a study of blood T cell repertoires in COVID-19. Using immunoSEQ multiplex PCR, the repertoire was profiled, and TCRdb retains in-frame clones only, with some absent. The sample contains 290,000 or so clones, roughly 85% of which appear only once. Sequencing was done on a sample of peripheral blood. These receptors originate from a man between 50 and 59 years old with active or convalescent COVID-19.

The chain links TRBV10-3 to TRBJ1-1, with D unclear. The germline V and J ends were trimmed by 5 bases and 3 bases, with 10 bases remaining between them. Germline V gene data show CDR1 as ENHRY and CDR2 as SYGVKD. The CDR3 has 13 amino acids. CDR3 in amino acids: CAISTGEDTEAFF. In nucleotides, the CDR3 is TGTGCCATCAGTACCGGGGAGGACACTGAAGCTTTCTTT.

This sequence joins TRBV23-1 and TRBJ2-6; 10 bases fit TRBD1. TRBV23-1 carries the ORF label, with uncertain function. This CDR3 is built from 17 residues. V was pared by 2 bases and J by 2 bases, with 3 bases of the junction left unmatched. In DNA, the CDR3 is TGCGCCAGCAGTCAAAAGGACAGGGGGGCTGGGGCCAACGTCCTGACTTTC. Translated, it gives CASSQKDRGAGANVLTF.

The genes are TRBV30 and TRBJ1-2; 9 bases align to TRBD1. The junction had 3 bases not matched to a gene; V was cut back by 3 bases and J by 4 bases. The CDR3 extends over 13 amino acids. The germline V gene has CDR1 GTSNPN and CDR2 SVGIG (reference sequence). CDR3 sequence: CAWRLTGGYGYTF. CDR3 DNA sequence: TGTGCCTGGAGGTTGACAGGGGGCTATGGCTACACCTTC.

This clone was observed at least ten times. The V call is TRBV5-1, the J call TRBJ2-7; 8 nucleotides line up with TRBD1. CDR3 length: 14 amino acids. Germline values: CDR1 SGHRS, CDR2 YFSETQ. The trim removed 1 base at V and 2 bases at J, leaving 2 bases unmatched. This CDR3 is CASSLRTGPYEQYF. The CDR3 DNA sequence: TGCGCCAGCAGCTTGCGGACAGGGCCCTACGAGCAGTACTTC.

This clone occurred once. The V and J genes are TRBV7-9 and TRBJ2-7; D possibly corresponds to TRBD2 (6 bases). The CDR3 runs to 14 residues. Trimming left V 4 bases short and J 7 bases short, with 17 bases between. The germline V gene encodes CDR1 SEHNR and CDR2 FQNEAQ (reference sequence). CDR3 in DNA: TGTGCCAGCAGCTCGATTAAAACTAGCTGGGAGCAGTACTTC. Protein product: CASSSIKTSWEQYF.

Here the CDR3 DNA reads TGTGCCAGCAGCCTGAGACGAGAGGGGGTTTACAATGAGCAGTTCTTC. Protein product: CASSLRREGVYNEQFF. The V gene is TRBV3-1 (or the pseudogene TRBV3-2), the J gene TRBJ2-1; possible D gene TRBD1, 6 bases. The CDR3 covers 16 residues. V was cut by 4 bases and J by 4 bases, with 17 bases left in between. CDR1 is LGHDT and CDR2 is YNNKEL in the germline V gene (reference sequence).

The chain uses TRBV7-3 and TRBJ2-5; 11 bases line up with TRBD2. Trimming took 0 bases from V and 2 from J; bases not matched to a gene: 2. The germline V gene encodes CDR1 SGHTA and CDR2 FQGTGA. The CDR3 is made up of 16 amino acids. The CDR3 DNA sequence: TGTGCCAGCAGCTTAACCGGGACTAGCGGACAAGAGACCCAGTACTTC. This gives the protein CASSLTGTSGQETQYF.

The chain is built from TRBV30 and TRBJ1-5; no clear D. The germline V gene has CDR1 GTSNPN and CDR2 SVGIG (reference sequence). Trimming took 4 bases from V and 3 from J, leaving 7 bases between them. This CDR3 is 12 amino acids long. This CDR3 is CAWKRDNQPQHF. DNA for the CDR3: TGTGCCTGGAAGCGAGACAATCAGCCCCAGCATTTT.

Remarks on this clone: The same CDR3 can be traced to other DNA sequences in this sample. The V call is TRBV18, the J call TRBJ1-2; no definite D call. This CDR3 contains 12 residues. Germline lookup yields CDR1 KGHSH and CDR2 LQKENI. The V gene lost 6 bases and the J gene lost 0 bases, with 5 bases spanning the gap. Here the CDR3 DNA reads TGTGCCAGCTCTCCTCCTAACTATGGCTACACCTTC. Translating it yields CASSPPNYGYTF.

The V and J genes are TRBV11-2 and TRBJ2-7, with TRBD2 matching over 8 bases. There are 14 residues in the CDR3. V dropped 4 bases and J dropped 1; count of bases not matched to a gene: 3. Germline V gene lookup returns CDR1 SGHAT and CDR2 FQNNGV. CDR3 region: CASSSGLASYEQYF. In DNA, the CDR3 is TGTGCCAGCAGCTCCGGACTAGCTTCCTACGAGCAGTACTTC.

The chain joins TRBV9 to TRBJ1-1; D is uncertain. V lost 0 bases to trimming and J lost 1 base, with 10 bases between them. Germline CDR1 and CDR2: SGDLS and YYNGEE. There are 15 residues in the CDR3. CDR3 loop: CASSVGPGRNTEAFF. The CDR3 bases are TGTGCCAGCAGCGTAGGTCCGGGGAGGAACACTGAAGCTTTCTTT.

The rearrangement links TRBV5-1 to TRBJ2-7; TRBD1 matches 10 bases. In germline, CDR1 is SGHRS, CDR2 YFSETQ. After removal of 3 bases from V and 2 bases from J, the junction contained 5 bases not matched to a gene. CDR3 length: 15 amino acids. The CDR3 is CASSSPDRGAYEQYF. The DNA of the CDR3 is TGCGCCAGCAGCTCGCCGGACAGGGGGGCCTACGAGCAGTACTTC.

As DNA, the CDR3 is TGTGCCAGCAGCTTAGTAAGCGCAGATACGCAGTATTTT. It translates to CASSLVSADTQYF. This rearrangement joins TRBV7-6 to TRBJ2-3; D gene uncertain. From germline, CDR1 is SGHVS and CDR2 FNYEAQ. This CDR3 is built from 13 residues. Trimming left V 1 base short and J 4 bases short, with 6 bases between.

The chain links TRBV13 to TRBJ2-7, with a tentative D call TRBD2 (6 bases). Germline assignment: CDR1 PRHDT and CDR2 FYEKMQ (reference sequence). The CDR3 is 17 residues long. V was clipped by 0 bases and J by 2 bases, with 17 bases between them. CDR3 in DNA: TGTGCCAGCAGCTTAGGCGCAAGGGACTCCCCAACCTACGAGCAGTACTTC. Its protein is CASSLGARDSPTYEQYF.

The V gene is TRBV19, the J gene TRBJ2-3, with 7 bases aligning to TRBD2. Germline CDR1 and CDR2: LNHDA and SQIVND (reference sequence). With 6 bases clipped from V and 4 bases from J, the junction kept 7 bases outside the gene matches. This CDR3 contains 14 residues. CDR3 residues: CASRRGRGADTQYF. CDR3 DNA: TGTGCCAGTAGACGCGGGAGAGGCGCAGATACGCAGTATTTT.

The chain carries TRBV6-5 and TRBJ2-5; D may be TRBD2 (7 bases). Germline values: CDR1 MNHEY, CDR2 SVGAGI. V dropped 8 bases and J dropped 5 bases, with 21 bases sitting between them. The length of the CDR3 is 15 residues. As DNA, the CDR3 is TGTGCCAGCCTTGCCGGGCTCGGGGGGCGGGAGACCCAGTACTTC. Translation gives CASLAGLGGRETQYF.

The chain combines TRBV4-1 with TRBJ1-4, with 8 bases that match TRBD1. The germline V gene has CDR1 MGHRA and CDR2 YSYEKL. The CDR3 has 16 residues. Trimming at V came to 1 base and at J to 3 bases, leaving 4 bases not matched to a gene. The chain's CDR3 is CASSQATGGSNEKLFF. CDR3 nucleotide sequence: TGCGCCAGCAGCCAAGCCACAGGGGGGTCTAATGAAAAACTGTTTTTT.

This clone was detected only once. V usage is TRBV11-3 and J usage is TRBJ2-7; 9 bases line up with TRBD1. Germline CDR1 and CDR2: SGHNT and YENEEA. The CDR3 is 14 amino acids. Losses at the gene ends were 4 bases for V and 5 bases for J; bases not matched to a gene: 6. CDR3 in amino acids: CASSSPDRGDEQYF. CDR3 sequence (DNA): TGTGCCAGCAGCTCCCCTGACAGGGGGGACGAGCAGTACTTC.

The V and J genes are TRBV5-1 and TRBJ2-1; D not certain. The CDR3 length is 13 residues. Trimming pared 4 bases from V and 0 bases from J, leaving 5 bases between. CDR1 SGHRS and CDR2 YFSETQ come from the germline V gene. CDR3 sequence: CASSPSSYNEQFF. Written as DNA, the CDR3 is TGCGCCAGCAGCCCGAGCTCCTACAATGAGCAGTTCTTC.

The chain links TRBV2 to TRBJ1-5, with 8 bases lining up with TRBD1. The trim removed 3 bases at V and 3 bases at J, leaving 4 bases unmatched. CDR1 is SNHLY and CDR2 is FYNNEI in the germline V gene. The CDR3 consists of 15 residues. CDR3 in amino acids: CASSEGDRSNQPQHF. CDR3 DNA sequence: TGTGCCAGCAGTGAGGGGGACAGGTCCAATCAGCCCCAGCATTTT.

The V gene is TRBV3-1 (or the pseudogene TRBV3-2), the J gene TRBJ2-5; 12 bases are a match to TRBD2. V lost 1 base to trimming and J lost 2 bases; unmatched junction nucleotides: 8. Germline loops: CDR1 LGHDT, CDR2 YNNKEL (reference sequence). The CDR3 runs to 18 residues. CDR3 in DNA: TGTGCCAGCAGCCAAGGACTAGCGGGAGTTAGGTGGCAAGAGACCCAGTACTTC. Its translation: CASSQGLAGVRWQETQYF.

The table lists this clone with a count of one. V and J are TRBV5-4 and TRBJ2-7; no firm D call. Per germline, CDR1 SGHNT and CDR2 YYREEE (reference sequence). The CDR3 loop spans 14 amino acids. V was shortened by 0 bases and J by 3 bases, with 10 bases between the two germline ends. CDR3 in DNA: TGTGCCAGCAGCTTGGTGGGTCAGGACTACGAGCAGTACTTC. It yields the protein CASSLVGQDYEQYF.

V usage is TRBV4-1 and J usage is TRBJ1-2, with D hard to call. Germline V gene data show CDR1 as MGHRA and CDR2 as YSYEKL. V lost 5 bases and J lost 0, with 7 bases in between. CDR3 size: 13 residues. The CDR3 spells CASSYGANYGYTF. The CDR3 nucleotides are TGCGCCAGCAGCTACGGTGCTAACTATGGCTACACCTTC.